Below, 14 T cell receptor beta chains from the same sample are listed, as sequenced in a study of cytomegalovirus exposure and HLA in healthy donors listed by TCRdb under 2017. Library creation used the immunoSEQ multiplex PCR assay. Sourced from immuneACCESS, this table was stored by TCRdb with only in-frame sequences that have V and J called. A share of the clones is absent; for the studies checked, an unresolved V gene accounts for under half, and the remainder has no known explanation. The sample table lists approximately 82,000 clones, 85% to 95% of them with a count of one. Roughly 0.75% of the sample goes to the ten largest clones. Sequenced: PBMCs. The source of these receptors is a young woman in good health and CMV-seronegative.

The chain recombines TRBV7-9 with TRBJ2-1, with D possibly matching TRBD2 (6 bases). The V gene's germline CDR1 is SEHNR and CDR2 FQNEAQ (reference sequence). Trimming stripped 5 bases from V and 2 bases from J, with 10 bases between. This CDR3 is 14 amino acids long. Written as DNA, the CDR3 is TGTGCCAGCAGCGCATGGGAGGCCTACAATGAGCAGTTCTTC. Translation: CASSAWEAYNEQFF.

V usage is TRBV10-1 and J usage is TRBJ2-3, with TRBD2 identical over 11 bases. From germline, CDR1 is WNHNN and CDR2 SYGVQD (reference sequence). This CDR3 has 15 amino acids. V shed 5 bases, J shed 0 bases, and the junction held 1 base outside the gene matches. CDR3 in DNA: TGCGCCAGCAGTCTAGCGGGGGGAAGCACAGATACGCAGTATTTT. This gives the protein CASSLAGGSTDTQYF.

J is TRBJ1-3 and V is TRBV19; no clear D gene. Germline V CDR1 and CDR2: LNHDA, SQIVND (reference sequence). The CDR3 length is 14 residues. The CDR3 loop is CGAPPPRSGNTIYF. In DNA, the CDR3 is TGTGGGGCCCCCCCTCCACGCTCTGGAAACACCATATATTTT.

The rearrangement links TRBV28 to TRBJ2-2; TRBD2 matches 8 bases. The CDR3 runs 16 residues. Germline CDR1 is MDHEN and CDR2 is SYDVKM. V was pared by 5 bases and J by 4 bases, with 9 bases of the junction left unmatched. The CDR3 region is CASSRPSGSSTGELFF. CDR3 sequence (DNA): TGTGCCAGCAGTCGCCCCAGCGGGAGCTCCACCGGGGAGCTGTTTTTT.

This chain joins TRBV6-6 and TRBJ2-7; no clear D gene. Germline V gene data show CDR1 as MNHNY and CDR2 as SVGAGI (reference sequence). V lost 6 bases, J lost 2 bases, and 8 bases lay in between. The CDR3 is 12 residues long. The CDR3 sequence: CASRAGPYEQYF. The CDR3 DNA follows: TGTGCCAGCAGGGCAGGTCCCTACGAGCAGTACTTC.

The chain's CDR3 is CASSGTGGQEQYF. The CDR3 DNA follows: TGTGCCAGCTCCGGGACAGGGGGCCAGGAGCAGTACTTC. The chain carries TRBV7-8 and TRBJ2-7, with 12 bases lining up with TRBD1. From germline, CDR1 is SGHVS and CDR2 FQNEAQ. This CDR3 region has 13 residues. Trimming removed 8 bases from V and 7 bases from J; junction bases left unmatched: 6. The full variable domain, completed using reference TRBV7-8 and TRBJ2-7, is GAGVSQSPRYKVAKRGQDVALRCDPISGHVSLFWYQQALGQGPEFLTYFQNEAQLDKSGLPSDRFFAERPEGSVSTLKIQRTQQEDSAVYLCASSGTGGQEQYFGPGTRLTVT.

V usage is TRBV14 and J usage is TRBJ2-1; D is unresolved. In germline, CDR1 is SGHDN, CDR2 FVKESK. The ends were cut back, 4 bases at V and 2 bases at J, with 9 bases in the middle. The CDR3 consists of 14 residues. The CDR3 is CASSRPPPYNEQFF. CDR3 DNA: TGTGCCAGCAGCCGGCCCCCTCCCTACAATGAGCAGTTCTTC.

The chain uses TRBV2 and TRBJ1-6, with 9 bases matching TRBD1. Per germline, CDR1 SNHLY and CDR2 FYNNEI. Germline trimming cut 7 bases from V and 6 bases from J; bases unmatched to any gene: 4. The CDR3 spans 14 residues. CDR3 residues: CASNSDRGNSPLHF. CDR3 nucleotide sequence: TGTGCCAGCAATTCGGACAGGGGTAATTCACCCCTCCACTTT. Looking up the rest from reference TRBV2 and TRBJ1-6 gives the full variable domain: EPEVTQTPSHQVTQMGQEVILRCVPISNHLYFYWYRQILGQKVEFLVSFYNNEISEKSEIFDDQFSVERPDGSNFTLKIRSTKLEDSAMYFCASNSDRGNSPLHFGNGTRLTVT.

V usage is TRBV5-8 and J usage is TRBJ2-1, with 9 bases that match TRBD1. This CDR3 has 15 amino acids. The trim removed 1 base at V and 4 bases at J, leaving 3 bases unmatched. The V gene's germline CDR1 is SGHTS and CDR2 YDEGEE. The CDR3 coding sequence is TGTGCCAGCAGCTTGCGAGGACAGGGGTACAATGAGCAGTTCTTC. Its translation is CASSLRGQGYNEQFF.

The V call is TRBV5-4, the J call TRBJ2-5, with 14 positions matching TRBD2. CDR3 length: 17 amino acids. The V and J ends lost 5 bases and 2 bases, in that order; junction bases with no gene match: 8. The V gene's germline CDR1 is SGHNT and CDR2 YYREEE (reference sequence). CDR3 loop: CASRPGTSGSTQETQYF. The CDR3 DNA reads as TGTGCCAGCAGGCCCGGGACTAGCGGGAGTACGCAAGAGACCCAGTACTTC.

The chain links TRBV7-2 to TRBJ2-3; 9 bases agree with TRBD2. Germline CDR1 and CDR2: SGHTA and FQGNSA. The V and J ends lost 1 base and 6 bases, in that order; junction bases with no gene match: 5. The CDR3 consists of 15 residues. CDR3 loop: CASSLGVLAGDTQYF. The CDR3 DNA sequence: TGTGCCAGCAGCTTAGGAGTACTAGCGGGTGATACGCAGTATTTT.

The chain employs TRBV9 and TRBJ2-1, with TRBD1 identical over 7 bases. J gave up 5 bases and V 0 bases, and 8 bases lay outside the gene matches. Per the germline V gene, CDR1 is SGDLS and CDR2 is YYNGEE. This CDR3 comprises 16 residues. The CDR3: CASSVEGTVSNNEQFF. In DNA, the CDR3 is TGTGCCAGCAGCGTAGAAGGGACAGTTTCTAACAATGAGCAGTTCTTC.

Comments on this clone: Distinct nucleotide sequences in the sample also encode this CDR3. This chain links TRBV20-1 with TRBJ2-7; possible D gene TRBD1, 6 bases. This CDR3 is built from 11 residues. Germline V gene data show CDR1 as DFQATT and CDR2 as SNEGSKA (reference sequence). Between the trimmed V and J ends, which lost 4 bases and 4 bases, there was a span of 8 bases. The CDR3 coding sequence is TGCAGTGCTACCACAGGGTACGAGCAGTACTTC. It encodes CSATTGYEQYF.

The J gene is TRBJ2-5, the V gene TRBV2, with 8 bases aligning to TRBD2. V shed 6 bases and J 5 bases; nucleotides not matched to a gene: 8. Germline V lookup: CDR1 SNHLY, CDR2 FYNNEI. The CDR3 is 14 amino acids. The CDR3 nucleotides read TGTGCCAGCAGGGAGGGACTAGATTGGGAGACCCAGTACTTC. The encoded protein is CASREGLDWETQYF.